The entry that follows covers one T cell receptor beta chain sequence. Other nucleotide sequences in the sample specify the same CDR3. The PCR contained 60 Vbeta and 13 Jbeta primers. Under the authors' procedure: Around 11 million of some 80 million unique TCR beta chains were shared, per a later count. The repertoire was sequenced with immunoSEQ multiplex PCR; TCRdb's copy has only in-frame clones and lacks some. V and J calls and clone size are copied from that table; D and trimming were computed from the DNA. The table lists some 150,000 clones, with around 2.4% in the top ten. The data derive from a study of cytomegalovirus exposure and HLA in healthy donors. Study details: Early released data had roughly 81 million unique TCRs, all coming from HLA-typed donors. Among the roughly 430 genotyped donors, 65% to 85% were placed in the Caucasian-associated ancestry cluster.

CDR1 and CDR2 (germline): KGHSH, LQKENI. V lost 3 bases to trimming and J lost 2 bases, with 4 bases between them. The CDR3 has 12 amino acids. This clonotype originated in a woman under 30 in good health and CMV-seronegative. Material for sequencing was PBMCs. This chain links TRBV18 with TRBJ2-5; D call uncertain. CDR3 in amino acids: CASSPAQETQYF. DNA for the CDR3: TGTGCCAGCTCACCCGCGCAAGAGACCCAGTACTTC.